This T cell receptor (beta chain) originates from a study of vaccination and CD4 T cells after COVID-19. CD4+ T cells that had been cultured provided DNA sequenced with the Oncomine TCR Beta short-read assay. Cultures of CD4+ T cells served as the source for extracting genomic DNA. TCRdb redid the calling of the PCR reads with MiXCR, one entry per CDR3 protein. The sample yields 12,000 or so distinct CDR3 sequences, about three fifths seen once. This sample's treatment: approximately 9-day PBMC culture with coronavirus spike peptide pools or control peptides (ViraFEST assay). Germline V gene sequence: CDR1 LNHDA, CDR2 SQIVND (reference sequence). The CDR3 consists of 16 residues. V shed 9 bases and J shed 0 bases, with 20 bases lying between them. This clonotype came up a few times. No antigen is known for it.

Sequenced: CD4+ T cells from blood, cultured in vitro. The chain has TRBV19 and TRBJ1-1, with unresolved D. The clonotype was recovered from a human donor who had recovered from COVID-19. The CDR3: CASRSPPGIMNTEAFF. The CDR3 nucleotides are TGTGCCAGCAGGTCCCCCCCCGGCATAATGAACACTGAAGCTTTCTTT.